This T cell receptor (beta chain) is drawn from a study of graft-versus-host responses after intestinal transplantation (dated by TCRdb to the early 2020s). Looking at the study overall: Multivisceral, liver-intestinal, or isolated intestinal transplants were received by the recipients. Every recipient was given anti-thymocyte globulin induction, then maintenance tacrolimus and steroids for 3 to 4 years. Graft-versus-host and host-versus-graft alloreactive T cell clones were tracked in the graft, circulation and bone marrow after intestinal transplantation using bulk TCR-beta CDR3 sequencing. To identify alloreactive clones, pre-transplant mixed lymphocyte reaction products were sequenced and compared with unstimulated pre-transplant donor and recipient T cells. Of the roughly 26 intestinal transplant recipients enrolled in the cohort, one of whom was a retransplant, a few patients without pretransplant specimens were excluded. Donor T cell macrochimerism was defined as a peak of at least 4% donor T cells among recipient peripheral blood mononuclear cells. Instead of going to the commercial service, samples from a few later patients were sequenced in-house on an Illumina MiSeq and processed with MiXCR. What the research found in general, with its limitations: Early after transplant, peak levels of circulating GvH clones were associated with declines in HvG clones. GvH clones were detected in recipient bone marrow, and some appeared earlier in ileal mucosa or blood, consistent with an intestinal mucosal origin. Conclusions were limited by the relatively low number and heterogeneity of intestinal transplant patients. In patients with donor T cell macrochimerism, the allografts had high GvH to HvG T cell clonal ratios.

Blood samples were collected up to 4 times in the first month after transplant and then at least monthly when available. V is reduced by 7 bases and J by 4 bases, leaving a spacing of 13 bases between them. The CDR3 contains 13 residues, cysteine and phenylalanine counted. Only the CDR3 part of the read is kept: 39 bases, read in frame from the first base. CDR1 and CDR2 are drawn from the germline V gene: MNHNS, SASEGT. Library method: the immunoSEQ multiplex PCR assay. High-throughput TCR-beta CDR3 sequencing of genomic DNA from most patients was performed by Adaptive Biotechnologies. Per the authors' processing: Adaptive's ImmunoSEQ software supplied the TCR sequencing data for 15 to 20 patients, while MiXCR and VDJtools were used to process a few other patients. Because the origin of CDR3 nucleotide sequences shared between donor and recipient could not be assigned, those sequences were removed. To count as alloreactive, a clone needed at least 2-fold expansion over unstimulated cells and a minimum CFSE-low frequency of 0.002% (template counts) or 0.001% (read counts). Clones were considered mappable if detected in sequenced pre-transplant spleen, lymph node, or MLR CFSE-low populations of the donor or recipient. The cumulative frequency of alloreactive clones was calculated as a percentage of all sequences, weighted by copy number. TCRdb limited this immuneACCESS table to in-frame rearrangements with V and J called. A share of clones is missing; checked studies link under half to unresolved V genes, and the rest is unexplained. That table supplies the V and J calls and clone size; D and trimming were determined from the DNA. In all, the sample holds about 43,000 clones, and just under 95% of those were seen once. Roughly 1.6% of the sample rests with the top ten.

To note about this clone: No antigen is known for it. No base qualities exist here, and no much larger clone lies one base off it.

The starting material was PBMCs, obtained approximately 340 days after intestinal transplant. The sequence was collected from a human patient who received an intestinal transplant, so some T cells may come from the graft donor. The V and J segments used are TRBV6-1 and TRBJ1-2; there is no confident call for the D gene. The CDR3 in this case is CASTPTPRYGYTF. The DNA sequence is TGTGCCAGCACCCCCACCCCCCGCTATGGCTACACCTTC.